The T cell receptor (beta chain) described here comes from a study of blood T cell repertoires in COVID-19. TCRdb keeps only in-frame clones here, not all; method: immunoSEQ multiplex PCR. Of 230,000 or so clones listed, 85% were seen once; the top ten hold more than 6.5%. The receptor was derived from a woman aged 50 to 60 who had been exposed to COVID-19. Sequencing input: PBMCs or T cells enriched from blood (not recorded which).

The CDR3 DNA reads as TGTGCCATCAGTGAGTCCGGGGGGGGGTCTAGAGCCCTCCACTTT. It encodes CAISESGGGSRALHF. V is TRBV10-3 and J is TRBJ1-6, with D possibly TRBD1 on 5 matching bases. Trimming cost V 0 bases and J 14 bases, with 17 bases left between them. CDR1 is ENHRY, CDR2 SYGVKD, per germline. This CDR3 is 15 amino acids long.